These 3 T cell receptor beta chains came from one sample sequenced in a study of response to subunit inactivated influenza vaccine. TCRdb ran MiXCR on the RT-PCR reads and lists one entry per CDR3 protein. The sample holds a few hundred thousand distinct CDR3 sequences, 12% seen once. The sample was non-naive T cells sorted from PBMCs, taken 14 days before vaccination. These TCRs come from a man aged 50 or older who received an inactivated influenza vaccine.

The V gene is TRBV3-1, the J gene TRBJ2-3; the D call may be TRBD1 or TRBD2 (5 bases each). This CDR3 has 13 residues. Trimming removed 1 base at V and 6 bases at J, with 8 bases between. CDR1 is LGHDT, CDR2 YNNKEL, per germline (reference sequence). The CDR3 spells CASSQGDGDTQYF. The CDR3 coding sequence is TGTGCCAGCAGCCAAGGGGACGGGGATACGCAGTATTTT.

This clonotype has at least ten counts. This chain connects TRBV9 to TRBJ1-2; no firm D call. The CDR3 is made up of 14 amino acids. CDR1 is SGDLS, CDR2 YYNGEE, per germline. Trimming shortened V by 7 bases and J by 6 bases, and 19 bases separated the two germline ends. CDR3 protein: CASERYEQQHGYTF. Written as DNA, the CDR3 is TGTGCCAGCGAAAGGTACGAACAGCAACATGGCTACACCTTC. Filled out from reference TRBV9 and TRBJ1-2, the complete variable domain reads DSGVTQTPKHLITATGQRVTLRCSPRSGDLSVYWYQQSLDQGLQFLIQYYNGEERAKGNILERFSAQQFPDLHSELNLSSLELGDSALYFCASERYEQQHGYTFGSGTRLTVV.

J is TRBJ2-7 and V is TRBV3-1; 7 positions match TRBD1. This CDR3 comprises 16 residues. Trimming cost V 5 bases and J 3 bases; bases outside gene matches: 13. The germline V gene encodes CDR1 LGHDT and CDR2 YNNKEL (reference sequence). DNA of the CDR3: TGTGCCAGCAGCGACATTGTGAGGGCAGGGGGCTACGAGCAGTACTTC. It encodes CASSDIVRAGGYEQYF.